Listed here are 28 T cell receptor beta chains from one sample, sequenced in a study of cytomegalovirus exposure and HLA in healthy donors (dated by TCRdb to 2016 to 2017). Library prep was done by the immunoSEQ multiplex PCR assay. A mixture of 60 forward primers for TCR Vbeta segments and 13 reverse primers for TCR Jbeta segments was used in the multiplex PCR. The table was pulled from immuneACCESS by TCRdb, which kept in-frame rearrangements only. Such tables lose some clones; where checked, under half of the loss comes from unresolved V genes, and the rest has no known cause. The sample's table covers tens of thousands of clones. Of the sample, approximately 0.58% falls within the top ten clones. The sample consisted of PBMCs. These receptors were collected from a man aged 45-60 years in good health and CMV-seronegative.

V usage is TRBV5-1 and J usage is TRBJ2-5; D is possibly TRBD1 (6 bases). The closer fit of TRBJ2-7 to the DNA end suggests the J call may be wrong. Per the germline V gene, CDR1 is SGHRS and CDR2 is YFSETQ. This CDR3 comprises 15 residues. The CDR3 nucleotides read TGCGCCAGCACCCCTGGGACAAGCGGTGCCTACGAGCAGTACTTC. It specifies CASTPGTSGAYEQYF.

The gene calls are TRBV5-1 and TRBJ2-2, with 10 bases aligning to TRBD1. The CDR3 sequence is 15 residues long. Germline CDR1 SGHRS, CDR2 YFSETQ. The J segment lost 4 bases and the V segment lost 4 bases, leaving 4 bases of the junction unmatched. The CDR3 loop reads CASSRDRGFTGELFF. The DNA for the CDR3 is TGCGCCAGCAGCCGGGACAGGGGTTTCACCGGGGAGCTGTTTTTT.

The V and J genes are TRBV5-1 and TRBJ1-2; TRBD1 matches at 9 bases. CDR1 is SGHRS, CDR2 YFSETQ, per germline. The CDR3 is 14 amino acids. J gave up 6 bases and V 1 base, and 4 bases lay outside the gene matches. CDR3 DNA sequence: TGCGCCAGCAGCTTGAACAGGGGGCCCCATGGCTACACCTTC. Its protein is CASSLNRGPHGYTF.

The rearrangement uses TRBV2 and TRBJ2-1, with a weak D call TRBD1 (6 bases). The V end was cut by 7 bases, the J end by 2 bases, with 15 bases between. Germline CDR1 is SNHLY and CDR2 is FYNNEI. There are 15 residues in the CDR3. CDR3 nucleotide sequence: TGTGCCAGCAACCCCTCGACAGGTCCCTACAATGAGCAGTTCTTC. Encoded protein: CASNPSTGPYNEQFF.

Note on this clone: Additional DNA sequences in this sample encode the identical CDR3. The chain links TRBV5-1 to TRBJ1-4; no reliable D call. CDR3 length: 14 residues. Looked up from germline, CDR1 is SGHRS and CDR2 is YFSETQ. Trimming took off 1 base at V and 5 bases at J, with 9 bases between the two ends. CDR3 amino acids: CASSLWGDNEKLFF. CDR3 bases: TGCGCCAGCAGCTTGTGGGGAGACAATGAAAAACTGTTTTTT.

The rearrangement uses TRBV5-6 and TRBJ2-3, with TRBD2 matching over 13 bases. Germline V gene lookup returns CDR1 SGHDT and CDR2 YYEEEE. After removal of 2 bases from V and 7 bases from J, the junction contained 7 bases not matched to a gene. The CDR3 runs 16 residues. Here the CDR3 DNA reads TGTGCCAGCAGCTTACTAGCGGGGGGGCAGGCGAATACGCAGTATTTT. Translation: CASSLLAGGQANTQYF.

The genes are TRBV18 and TRBJ1-5; 9 bases agree with TRBD1. The CDR3 has 15 amino acids. V shed 2 bases and J 4 bases; nucleotides not matched to a gene: 3. Germline V lookup: CDR1 KGHSH, CDR2 LQKENI. This chain's CDR3 is CASSPWTGENQPQHF. CDR3 bases: TGTGCCAGCTCACCATGGACAGGGGAGAATCAGCCCCAGCATTTT.

The chain couples TRBV5-1 to TRBJ2-7, with TRBD2 as a possible D gene (6 bases). The CDR3 loop spans 15 amino acids. Per germline, CDR1 SGHRS and CDR2 YFSETQ. V lost 1 base and J 2 bases, leaving 13 bases between the germline ends. CDR3 coding DNA: TGCGCCAGCAGCTTGTCCGGGGGATTTGCCTACGAGCAGTACTTC. Its translation is CASSLSGGFAYEQYF.

V is TRBV19 and J is TRBJ2-5, with D perhaps matching TRBD1 (5 bases). Gene TRBJ2-7 matches the end of the DNA better, so the J call may be wrong. CDR1 and CDR2 (germline): LNHDA, SQIVND (reference sequence). The CDR3 covers 12 residues. CDR3 DNA: TGTGCCAGTAGTATGGGGCCCTACGAGCAGTACTTC. It yields the protein CASSMGPYEQYF.

This chain joins TRBV5-1 and TRBJ1-3; D is unclear. CDR1 and CDR2 (germline): SGHRS, YFSETQ. V lost 4 bases and J 0 bases, leaving 8 bases between the germline ends. CDR3 length: 14 residues. CDR3 residues: CASSLEGSGNTIYF. The CDR3, as DNA: TGCGCCAGCAGCCTTGAGGGCTCTGGAAACACCATATATTTT. Complete variable domain (other parts from reference TRBV5-1 and TRBJ1-3): KAGVTQTPRYLIKTRGQQVTLSCSPISGHRSVSWYQQTPGQGLQFLFEYFSETQRNKGNFPGRFSGRQFSNSRSEMNVSTLELGDSALYLCASSLEGSGNTIYFGEGSWLTVV.

J is TRBJ1-5 and V is TRBV6-6; D possibly corresponds to TRBD1 (5 bases). V lost 5 bases and J 0 bases, leaving 14 bases between the germline ends. The CDR3 is 16 amino acids. The germline V gene has CDR1 MNHNY and CDR2 SVGAGI (reference sequence). The CDR3 spells CASSSPQQDSNQPQHF. DNA of the CDR3: TGTGCCAGCAGTAGCCCCCAACAGGATAGCAATCAGCCCCAGCATTTT.

The gene calls are TRBV10-3 and TRBJ1-2, with D tentatively TRBD1 (5 bases). The CDR3 contains 14 residues. CDR1 is ENHRY, CDR2 SYGVKD, per germline. V gave up 0 bases and J gave up 7 bases, with 12 bases separating them. The CDR3 protein is CAISESSGLGGYTF. CDR3 DNA: TGTGCCATCAGTGAGTCTTCAGGGCTCGGTGGCTACACCTTC.

This chain links TRBV14 with TRBJ2-1; 7 nucleotides agree with TRBD1. This CDR3 is built from 17 residues. Germline trimming cut 3 bases from V and 3 bases from J; bases unmatched to any gene: 11. CDR1 is SGHDN and CDR2 is FVKESK in the germline V gene. The CDR3 DNA follows: TGTGCCAGCAGCCAGAGGTTACAGGGGATAGACTACAATGAGCAGTTCTTC. Translation: CASSQRLQGIDYNEQFF.

The chain has TRBV7-8 and TRBJ1-5; tentative D call: TRBD1 (6 bases). The CDR3 sequence is 17 residues long. The germline V and J ends were trimmed by 2 bases and 8 bases, with 22 bases remaining between them. Germline values: CDR1 SGHVS, CDR2 FQNEAQ. The CDR3, as DNA: TGTGCCAGCAGCTTAAGGTCCGCAACCGGGACAAAGAAGCCCCAGCATTTT. Translation: CASSLRSATGTKKPQHF.

The chain employs TRBV4-2 and TRBJ1-4, with 8 bases aligning to TRBD1. This CDR3 is built from 14 residues. V shed 0 bases and J 6 bases; nucleotides not matched to a gene: 0. Germline V gene data show CDR1 as LGHNA and CDR2 as YNFKEQ. CDR3 bases: TGTGCCAGCAGCCAAGAGGACAGGGATGAAAAACTGTTTTTT. Residues: CASSQEDRDEKLFF.

The chain employs TRBV4-1 and TRBJ1-2; no definite D call. Germline CDR1 is MGHRA and CDR2 is YSYEKL. Trimming took 1 base from V and 4 from J, leaving 10 bases between them. This CDR3 has 14 residues. CDR3 in DNA: TGCGCCAGCAGCCAAGCCCACAGTACCTATGGCTACACCTTC. Translated, it gives CASSQAHSTYGYTF.

The V call is TRBV4-2, the J call TRBJ1-1; 9 nucleotides agree with TRBD1. CDR3 size: 16 residues. V shed 1 base and J 3 bases; nucleotides not matched to a gene: 6. Germline lookup yields CDR1 LGHNA and CDR2 YNFKEQ. The CDR3 coding sequence is TGTGCCAGCAGCCAAGGTTTACAGGGGGCTGACACTGAAGCTTTCTTT. The encoded protein is CASSQGLQGADTEAFF.

The J gene is TRBJ2-7, the V gene TRBV6-5; the D gene is possibly TRBD1 (5 bases). Trimming stripped 8 bases from V and 4 bases from J, with 21 bases between. Per the germline V gene, CDR1 is MNHEY and CDR2 is SVGAGI. The CDR3 totals 15 residues. In DNA, the CDR3 is TGTGCCAGCTCCGGGCAGGGCCCTTCGGTGTACGAGCAGTACTTC. Translation: CASSGQGPSVYEQYF.

This CDR3 reads CATLGSSGNTGELFF. The DNA for the CDR3 is TGTGCCACCCTGGGGAGTAGCGGGAACACCGGGGAGCTGTTTTTT. The V and J genes are TRBV6-5 and TRBJ2-2; perhaps TRBD2 as D (6 bases). V shed 10 bases and J shed 1 base, with 16 bases lying between them. CDR1 is MNHEY and CDR2 is SVGAGI in the germline V gene. CDR3 length: 15 amino acids.

The rearrangement joins TRBV7-8 to TRBJ2-5; TRBD2 agrees at 9 bases. The J call may be wrong; the DNA end is better matched by TRBJ2-7. CDR3 size: 15 residues. Germline V gives CDR1 SGHVS, CDR2 FQNEAQ. CDR3: CASSLQNSGGYEQYF. The CDR3 DNA is TGTGCCAGCAGCTTACAGAATAGCGGGGGTTACGAGCAGTACTTC.

The chain carries TRBV15 and TRBJ1-5, with D perhaps TRBD1 (5 bases). The CDR3 length is 16 residues. Germline CDR1 reads LNHNV; CDR2 reads YYDKDF (reference sequence). V was pared by 1 base and J by 0 bases, with 10 bases between. The CDR3 DNA reads as TGTGCCACCAGCAGAGGTAGGGGATATAGCAATCAGCCCCAGCATTTT. This gives the protein CATSRGRGYSNQPQHF.

The rearrangement links TRBV14 to TRBJ2-7; 7 bases are a match to TRBD1. V gave up 4 bases and J gave up 0 bases; unmatched junction bases: 9. The CDR3 covers 16 residues. Germline CDR1 is SGHDN and CDR2 is FVKESK. DNA of the CDR3: TGTGCCAGCAGCCCCCTATACTGGGACAGCTCCTACGAGCAGTACTTC. Translating gives CASSPLYWDSSYEQYF.

The gene calls are TRBV19 and TRBJ1-1; D is uncertain. With 3 bases removed from V and 0 bases from J, the gap between germline ends came to 14 bases. CDR1 is LNHDA, CDR2 SQIVND, per germline (reference sequence). This CDR3 region has 16 residues. The CDR3 loop is CASSIGEGYMNTEAFF. The CDR3 DNA follows: TGTGCCAGTAGTATCGGAGAAGGTTACATGAACACTGAAGCTTTCTTT.

V is TRBV5-4 and J is TRBJ2-1; 11 bases line up with TRBD2. V shed 2 bases and J 4 bases; nucleotides not matched to a gene: 5. CDR1 SGHNT and CDR2 YYREEE come from the germline V gene (reference sequence). The CDR3 runs to 16 residues. The CDR3 protein is CASSLGLAGSYNEQFF. In DNA, the CDR3 is TGTGCCAGCAGCTTAGGACTAGCGGGCTCATACAATGAGCAGTTCTTC.

The chain carries TRBV7-6 and TRBJ1-1; weak D call: TRBD1 (6 bases). The CDR3 is 15 amino acids. Trimming pared 0 bases from V and 4 bases from J, leaving 12 bases between. Per the germline V gene, CDR1 is SGHVS and CDR2 is FNYEAQ. This chain's CDR3 is CASSLAGGGLTEAFF. CDR3 DNA: TGTGCCAGCAGCTTAGCAGGGGGGGGCCTCACTGAAGCTTTCTTT.

The chain uses TRBV4-2 and TRBJ1-2; no reliable D call. The CDR3 contains 12 residues. CDR1 LGHNA and CDR2 YNFKEQ come from the germline V gene. V lost 0 bases and J 8 bases, leaving 7 bases between the germline ends. CDR3 coding DNA: TGTGCCAGCAGCCAAGAACAGTGGGGCTACACCTTC. Amino acids: CASSQEQWGYTF.

The V call is TRBV28, the J call TRBJ1-1; 7 bases match TRBD1. V lost 3 bases, J lost 4 bases, and 11 bases stayed unmatched. This CDR3 region has 16 residues. Germline V gene sequence: CDR1 MDHEN, CDR2 SYDVKM. The CDR3 sequence is CASSFTGRGRITEAFF. As DNA, the CDR3 is TGTGCCAGCAGTTTTACGGGTAGGGGGCGCATCACTGAAGCTTTCTTT. Drawing the rest from reference TRBV28 and TRBJ1-1, the complete variable domain is DVKVTQSSRYLVKRTGEKVFLECVQDMDHENMFWYRQDPGLGLRLIYFSYDVKMKEKGDIPEGYSVSREKKERFSLILESASTNQTSMYLCASSFTGRGRITEAFFGQGTRLTVV.

The chain is built from TRBV9 and TRBJ2-2, with D uncertain. CDR1 is SGDLS and CDR2 is YYNGEE in the germline V gene. The V and J ends lost 4 bases and 4 bases respectively, with 8 bases between them. This CDR3 has 13 amino acids. The CDR3, as DNA: TGTGCCAGCAGCTCCTCCGGCACCGGGGAGCTGTTTTTT. This gives the protein CASSSSGTGELFF. Full variable domain (missing parts from reference TRBV9 and TRBJ2-2): DSGVTQTPKHLITATGQRVTLRCSPRSGDLSVYWYQQSLDQGLQFLIQYYNGEERAKGNILERFSAQQFPDLHSELNLSSLELGDSALYFCASSSSGTGELFFGEGSRLTVL.